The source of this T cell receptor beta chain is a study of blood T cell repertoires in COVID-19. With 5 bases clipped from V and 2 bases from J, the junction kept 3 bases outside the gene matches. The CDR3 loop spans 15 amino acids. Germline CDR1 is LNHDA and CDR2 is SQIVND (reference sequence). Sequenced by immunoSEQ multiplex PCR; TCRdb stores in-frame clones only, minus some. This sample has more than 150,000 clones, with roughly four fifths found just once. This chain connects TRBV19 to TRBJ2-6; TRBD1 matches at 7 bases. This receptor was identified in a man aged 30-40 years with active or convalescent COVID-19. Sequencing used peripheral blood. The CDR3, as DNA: TGTGCCAGTAGTTCCAGGGGGACTGGGGCCAACGTCCTGACTTTC. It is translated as CASSSRGTGANVLTF.